This passage covers 10 T cell receptor beta chains from one sample sequenced in a study of control samples from healthy donors and cancer patients (dated by TCRdb to the early 2020s). Libraries were made using the immunoSEQ multiplex PCR assay. Here the immuneACCESS table is served through TCRdb, limited to in-frame sequences with V and J called. Missing clones are a known gap in these copies; in checked studies unresolved V genes cover under half, and the rest lacks a known reason. In this sample the table shows about 50,000 clones, more than 70% of which occur a single time. In total, the top ten clones hold just under 40% of the sample. Sequenced input: PBMCs. Source of these receptors: a man in his fifties with head and neck cancer.

V is TRBV19 and J is TRBJ1-5; TRBD1 matches at 8 bases. Germline V gives CDR1 LNHDA, CDR2 SQIVND (reference sequence). The length of the CDR3 is 16 residues. Unmatched junction bases numbered 10, after V lost 5 bases and J lost 4 bases. As DNA, the CDR3 is TGTGCCAGTAGTGCCCGAGGACAGGGAGGAAATCAGCCCCAGCATTTT. This translates into CASSARGQGGNQPQHF.

The chain recombines TRBV2 with TRBJ2-2, with D hard to call. The CDR3 runs 14 residues. Germline lookup yields CDR1 SNHLY and CDR2 FYNNEI. Trimming shortened V by 7 bases and J by 5 bases, and 14 bases separated the two germline ends. This CDR3 reads CASKAPDETGELFF. CDR3 DNA sequence: TGTGCCAGCAAGGCGCCAGACGAAACCGGGGAGCTGTTTTTT. Full variable domain (remainder filled in from reference TRBV2 and TRBJ2-2): EPEVTQTPSHQVTQMGQEVILRCVPISNHLYFYWYRQILGQKVEFLVSFYNNEISEKSEIFDDQFSVERPDGSNFTLKIRSTKLEDSAMYFCASKAPDETGELFFGEGSRLTVL.

This clone was recorded once. The CDR3 bases are TGTGCCAGTAGTATTCATGCGGGCACCGGGGAGCTGTTTTTT. This gives the protein CASSIHAGTGELFF. V is TRBV19 and J is TRBJ2-2, with D maybe TRBD2 (5 bases). Germline loops: CDR1 LNHDA, CDR2 SQIVND (reference sequence). V lost 3 bases, J lost 4 bases, and 9 bases lay in between. The CDR3 is 14 residues long.

This chain links TRBV7-8 with TRBJ1-6; D call uncertain. V dropped 4 bases and J dropped 8 bases, with 3 bases sitting between them. This CDR3 has 11 amino acids. Looked up from germline, CDR1 is SGHVS and CDR2 is FQNEAQ. This chain's CDR3 is CASSSYSPLHF. CDR3 bases: TGTGCCAGCAGCTCGTATTCACCCCTCCACTTT. The entire variable domain, with the rest obtained from reference TRBV7-8 and TRBJ1-6, is as follows: GAGVSQSPRYKVAKRGQDVALRCDPISGHVSLFWYQQALGQGPEFLTYFQNEAQLDKSGLPSDRFFAERPEGSVSTLKIQRTQQEDSAVYLCASSSYSPLHFGNGTRLTVT.

Remarks on this clone: An end of the junction differs from the germline gene, which may be a read error. Other nucleotide sequences from this sample produce the same CDR3. This chain connects TRBV29-1 to TRBJ2-7, with 9 bases fitting TRBD2. Germline V gene data show CDR1 as SQVTM and CDR2 as ANQGSEA. This CDR3 is built from 16 residues. The CDR3 sequence is CSDERGVFNKVDEQYF. For the CDR3, the DNA is TGTAGCGATGAGCGGGGGGTCTTTAATAAGGTTGACGAGCAGTACTTC.

This CDR3 is CASSGGPYEQYF. CDR3 nucleotide sequence: TGTGCCAGCAGCGGGGGACCCTACGAGCAGTACTTC. The chain joins TRBV12-3 or TRBV12-4 to TRBJ2-7; tentatively, D is TRBD2 (6 bases). The CDR3 sequence is 12 residues long. V was clipped by 6 bases and J by 2 bases, with 8 bases between them.

The chain employs TRBV11-2 and TRBJ2-5, with D possibly being TRBD1 (5 bases). CDR3 length: 16 residues. Deletions cut 3 bases from V and 2 bases from J, with 16 bases between. CDR1 is SGHAT and CDR2 is FQNNGV in the germline V gene. The CDR3 sequence: CASSFLSGLGQETQYF. The DNA of the CDR3 is TGTGCCAGCAGCTTCCTGTCAGGGTTGGGGCAAGAGACCCAGTACTTC.

This chain uses TRBV20-1 with TRBJ2-5; D uncertain. The CDR3 contains 12 residues. Between the trimmed V and J ends, which lost 3 bases and 2 bases, there was a span of 7 bases. Per germline, CDR1 DFQATT and CDR2 SNEGSKA (reference sequence). The CDR3 region is CSASTKQETQYF. CDR3 DNA sequence: TGCAGTGCTAGTACCAAGCAAGAGACCCAGTACTTC.

The chain recombines TRBV5-1 with TRBJ2-3; D tentatively fits TRBD1 or TRBD2 (5 bases each). Germline CDR1 reads SGHRS; CDR2 reads YFSETQ. The germline V and J ends were trimmed by 5 bases and 1 base, with 17 bases remaining between them. The CDR3 is 16 amino acids. DNA for the CDR3: TGCGCCAGCAGTCATCCCAGGGACGGAGGCACAGATACGCAGTATTTT. Protein: CASSHPRDGGTDTQYF.

The V gene is TRBV3-1 (or the pseudogene TRBV3-2), the J gene TRBJ2-4, with D perhaps assigned TRBD1 or TRBD2 (6 bases each). The CDR3 runs 15 residues. V lost 5 bases to trimming and J lost 7 bases, with 18 bases between them. Germline CDR1 is LGHDT and CDR2 is YNNKEL (reference sequence). The CDR3: CASSSRGGRRNIQYF. The CDR3 DNA follows: TGTGCCAGCAGCTCTCGTGGGGGGCGCCGGAACATTCAGTACTTC.